The entry below describes one TCR beta chain. Its cognate antigen is unknown. The CDR3 contains 13 residues. The germline V and J ends were trimmed by 5 bases and 3 bases, with 9 bases remaining between them. Germline values: CDR1 LNHDA, CDR2 SQIVND (reference sequence). The data were taken from a study of T cell responses to AZD1222 COVID-19 vaccine. Study-level information: Analyses pooled second doses at about 4 or about 12 weeks.

The method was immunoSEQ multiplex PCR; TCRdb's version includes in-frame clones alone and lacks a portion of them. The data show about 130,000 clones, with around 90% seen just once and 6.3% held by the top ten. General observations from the study: Donor demographics were predominantly white British with a female majority; clonal diversity may be underestimated. Spike-specific TCR repertoires showed rising breadth and depth after two AZD1222 doses.

The sample consisted of peripheral blood, taken on day 0 of AZD1222 vaccination. This TCR came from an adult in good health. J is TRBJ2-3 and V is TRBV19; D is ambiguous. In DNA form, the CDR3 reads TGTGCCAGTAGTCCGAGATTTACAGATACGCAGTATTTT. Protein: CASSPRFTDTQYF.